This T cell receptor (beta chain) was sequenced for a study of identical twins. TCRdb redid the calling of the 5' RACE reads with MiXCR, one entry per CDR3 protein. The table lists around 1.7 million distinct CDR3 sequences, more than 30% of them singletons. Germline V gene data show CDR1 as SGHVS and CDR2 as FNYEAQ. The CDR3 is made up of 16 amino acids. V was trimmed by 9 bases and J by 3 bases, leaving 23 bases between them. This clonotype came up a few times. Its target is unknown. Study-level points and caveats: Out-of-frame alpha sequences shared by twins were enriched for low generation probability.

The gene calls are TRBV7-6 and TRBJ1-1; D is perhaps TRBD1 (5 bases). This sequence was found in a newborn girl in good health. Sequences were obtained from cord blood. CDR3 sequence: CAREHPGGTSDTEAFF. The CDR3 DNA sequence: TGTGCCAGGGAACACCCGGGGGGGACCTCTGACACTGAAGCTTTCTTT. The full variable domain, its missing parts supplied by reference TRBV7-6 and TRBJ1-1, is GAGVSQSPRYKVTKRGQDVALRCDPISGHVSLYWYRQALGQGPEFLTYFNYEAQQDKSGLPNDRFSAERPEGSISTLTIQRTEQRDSAMYRCAREHPGGTSDTEAFFGQGTRLTVV.